A selection of T cell receptor beta chains follows, all from one sample in a study of blood T cell repertoires in COVID-19. The method was immunoSEQ multiplex PCR; TCRdb's version includes in-frame clones alone and lacks a portion of them. The table includes 250,000 or so clones, about 82% detected once. The sample comprised PBMCs or T cells enriched from blood (not recorded which). These receptors originate from a woman aged 50 to 60 who had recovered from COVID-19. The conserved cysteine and the conserved F or W are not part of the CDR3 here. Fields, in order: J gene, V gene, D gene, CDR3 protein. A D gene is named only where the DNA matches it firmly.

j_gene: TRBJ2-3; v_gene: TRBV3-1/TRBV3-2; d_gene: .; CDR3aa: ASALVKYDTQY
j_gene: TRBJ2-3; v_gene: TRBV7-2; d_gene: TRBD2; CDR3aa: ASAPRTSPTDTQY
j_gene: TRBJ2-7; v_gene: TRBV6-5; d_gene: .; CDR3aa: ASSSPTAYEQY
j_gene: TRBJ2-7; v_gene: TRBV11-2; d_gene: TRBD1; CDR3aa: ASSSGTAYEQY
j_gene: TRBJ2-7; v_gene: TRBV6-5; d_gene: TRBD2; CDR3aa: ASTLLAGGPYEQY
j_gene: TRBJ2-6; v_gene: TRBV5-5; d_gene: .; CDR3aa: ASSFHGASSGANVLT
j_gene: TRBJ1-1; v_gene: TRBV4-1; d_gene: TRBD1; CDR3aa: ASSDRTGGLNTEAF
j_gene: TRBJ2-2; v_gene: TRBV6-5; d_gene: .; CDR3aa: ASSYSGIYTGELF
j_gene: TRBJ1-5; v_gene: TRBV15; d_gene: TRBD1; CDR3aa: ATSPGTGPGQPQH
j_gene: TRBJ2-3; v_gene: TRBV6-1; d_gene: .; CDR3aa: ASSEPGGGTDTQY
j_gene: TRBJ1-1; v_gene: TRBV30; d_gene: .; CDR3aa: AWSLGGTEAF
j_gene: TRBJ2-1; v_gene: TRBV28; d_gene: .; CDR3aa: ASKRREAGYNEQF
j_gene: TRBJ1-6; v_gene: TRBV18; d_gene: TRBD1; CDR3aa: ASSPSDRGFAPLH
j_gene: TRBJ1-2; v_gene: TRBV6-1; d_gene: .; CDR3aa: ASSDGGVVNYGYT
j_gene: TRBJ2-3; v_gene: TRBV6-4; d_gene: TRBD2; CDR3aa: ASKTSGGAATDTQY
j_gene: TRBJ2-7; v_gene: TRBV4-3; d_gene: TRBD1; CDR3aa: ASSQELPRAGGYEQY
j_gene: TRBJ2-7; v_gene: TRBV5-1; d_gene: TRBD1; CDR3aa: ASSLARTGGPHEQY
j_gene: TRBJ1-2; v_gene: TRBV4-1; d_gene: TRBD1; CDR3aa: ASSQSGTGDYGYT
j_gene: TRBJ2-5; v_gene: TRBV7-2; d_gene: TRBD1; CDR3aa: ASSPTPGGGQTQY
j_gene: TRBJ1-3; v_gene: TRBV6-4; d_gene: .; CDR3aa: ATGNSGNTIY
j_gene: TRBJ2-1; v_gene: TRBV7-2; d_gene: .; CDR3aa: ASSQGGGRQF
j_gene: TRBJ2-3; v_gene: TRBV5-6; d_gene: TRBD1; CDR3aa: ASSLERQGKQY
j_gene: TRBJ1-1; v_gene: TRBV7-2; d_gene: TRBD1; CDR3aa: ASSPSGTGRGNTEAF
j_gene: TRBJ1-6; v_gene: TRBV5-1; d_gene: .; CDR3aa: ASSPLTGVANSPLH
j_gene: TRBJ1-2; v_gene: TRBV5-6; d_gene: TRBD1; CDR3aa: ASSRQGYYGYT
j_gene: TRBJ2-3; v_gene: TRBV15; d_gene: .; CDR3aa: ATRGGTDTQY
j_gene: TRBJ2-1; v_gene: TRBV11-3; d_gene: TRBD2; CDR3aa: ASSSLIRASGWNEQF
j_gene: TRBJ2-3; v_gene: TRBV3-1/TRBV3-2; d_gene: TRBD2; CDR3aa: ASSTNSMLAGGRGTDTQY
j_gene: TRBJ1-2; v_gene: TRBV4-3; d_gene: .; CDR3aa: ASSQVPQDTNYGYT
j_gene: TRBJ1-1; v_gene: TRBV5-1; d_gene: .; CDR3aa: ASSLGGLGTEAF
j_gene: TRBJ2-7; v_gene: TRBV19; d_gene: TRBD1; CDR3aa: ASSMLVRQGAYEQY
j_gene: TRBJ2-7; v_gene: TRBV10-3; d_gene: .; CDR3aa: AISEEVRAFEQY